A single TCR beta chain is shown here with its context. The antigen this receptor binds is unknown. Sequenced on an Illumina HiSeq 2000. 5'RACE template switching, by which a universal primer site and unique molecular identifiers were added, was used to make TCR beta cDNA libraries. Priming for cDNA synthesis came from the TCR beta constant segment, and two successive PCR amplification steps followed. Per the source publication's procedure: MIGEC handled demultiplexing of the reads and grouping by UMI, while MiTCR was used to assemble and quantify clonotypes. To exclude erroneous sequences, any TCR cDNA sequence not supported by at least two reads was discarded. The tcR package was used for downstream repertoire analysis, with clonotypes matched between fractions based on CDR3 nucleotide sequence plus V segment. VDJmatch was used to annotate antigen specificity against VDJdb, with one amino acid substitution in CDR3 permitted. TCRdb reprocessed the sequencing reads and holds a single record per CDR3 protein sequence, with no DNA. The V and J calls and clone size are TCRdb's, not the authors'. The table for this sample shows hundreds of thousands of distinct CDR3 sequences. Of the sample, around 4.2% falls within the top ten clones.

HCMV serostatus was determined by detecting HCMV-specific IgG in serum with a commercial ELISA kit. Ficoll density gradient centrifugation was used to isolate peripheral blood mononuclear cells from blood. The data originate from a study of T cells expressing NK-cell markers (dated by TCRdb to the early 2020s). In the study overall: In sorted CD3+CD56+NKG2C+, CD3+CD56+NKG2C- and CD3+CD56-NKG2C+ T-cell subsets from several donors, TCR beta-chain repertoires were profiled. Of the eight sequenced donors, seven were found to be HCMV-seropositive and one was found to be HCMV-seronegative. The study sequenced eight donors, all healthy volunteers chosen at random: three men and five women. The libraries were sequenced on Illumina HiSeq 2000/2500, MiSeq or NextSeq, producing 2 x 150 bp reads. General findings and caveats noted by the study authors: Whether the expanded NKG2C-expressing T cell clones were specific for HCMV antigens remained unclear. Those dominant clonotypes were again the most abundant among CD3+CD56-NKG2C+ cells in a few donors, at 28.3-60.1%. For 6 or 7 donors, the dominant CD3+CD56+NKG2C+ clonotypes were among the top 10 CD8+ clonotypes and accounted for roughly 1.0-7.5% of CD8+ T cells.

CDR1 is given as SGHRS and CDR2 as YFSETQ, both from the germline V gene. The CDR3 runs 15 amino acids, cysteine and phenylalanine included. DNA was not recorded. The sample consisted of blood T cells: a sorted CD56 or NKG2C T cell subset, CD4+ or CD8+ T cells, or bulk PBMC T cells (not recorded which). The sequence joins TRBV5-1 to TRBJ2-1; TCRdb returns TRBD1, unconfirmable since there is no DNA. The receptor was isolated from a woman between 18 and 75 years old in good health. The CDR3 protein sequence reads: CASSPGTGGGNEQFF.